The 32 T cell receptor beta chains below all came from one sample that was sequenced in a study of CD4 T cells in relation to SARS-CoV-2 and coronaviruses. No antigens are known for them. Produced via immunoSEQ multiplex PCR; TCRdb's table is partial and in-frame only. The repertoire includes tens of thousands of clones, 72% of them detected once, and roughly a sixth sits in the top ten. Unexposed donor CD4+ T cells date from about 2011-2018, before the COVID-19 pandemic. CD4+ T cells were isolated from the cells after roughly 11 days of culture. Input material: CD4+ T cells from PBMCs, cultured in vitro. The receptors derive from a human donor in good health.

CDR3: CASSLSPQEGTEQFF. The CDR3 DNA is TGTGCCAGCAGCTTATCCCCCCAGGAGGGAACCGAGCAGTTCTTC. The rearrangement joins TRBV11-3 to TRBJ2-1, with D maybe TRBD2 (6 bases). Germline V CDR1 and CDR2: SGHNT, YENEEA. This CDR3 has 15 amino acids. Trimming removed 2 bases from V and 10 bases from J, with 18 bases in between.

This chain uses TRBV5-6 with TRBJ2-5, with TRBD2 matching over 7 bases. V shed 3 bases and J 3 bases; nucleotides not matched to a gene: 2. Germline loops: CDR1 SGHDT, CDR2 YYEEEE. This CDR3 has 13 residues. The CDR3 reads CASSWGGEETQYF. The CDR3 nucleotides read TGTGCCAGCAGCTGGGGAGGGGAAGAGACCCAGTACTTC.

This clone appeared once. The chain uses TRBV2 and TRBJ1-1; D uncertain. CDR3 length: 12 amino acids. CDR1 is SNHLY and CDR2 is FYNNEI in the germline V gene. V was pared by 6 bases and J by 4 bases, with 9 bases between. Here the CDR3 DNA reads TGTGCCAGCAGGGCTTTCGGCACTGAAGCTTTCTTT. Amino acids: CASRAFGTEAFF.

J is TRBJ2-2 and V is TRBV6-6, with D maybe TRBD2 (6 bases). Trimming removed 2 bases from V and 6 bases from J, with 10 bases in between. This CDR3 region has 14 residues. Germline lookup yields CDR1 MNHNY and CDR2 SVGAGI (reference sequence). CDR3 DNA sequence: TGTGCCAGCAGTTACGGGGGGATTGCCGGGGAGCTGTTTTTT. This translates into CASSYGGIAGELFF.

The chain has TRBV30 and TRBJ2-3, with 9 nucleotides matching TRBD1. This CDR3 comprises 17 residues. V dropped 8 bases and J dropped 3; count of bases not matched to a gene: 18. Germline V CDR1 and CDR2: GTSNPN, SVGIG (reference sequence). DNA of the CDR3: TGTGCCCGCTCCCGGGACAGGGTTGCCGGCGGAACAGATACGCAGTATTTT. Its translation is CARSRDRVAGGTDTQYF.

This chain's CDR3 is CASSQGTSGNIQYF. The DNA for the CDR3 is TGCGCCAGCAGCCAAGGGACAAGTGGCAACATTCAGTACTTC. The chain employs TRBV4-3 and TRBJ2-4; D might be TRBD1 (5 bases). CDR1 LGHNA and CDR2 YSLEER come from the germline V gene. The germline V and J ends were trimmed by 1 base and 7 bases, with 11 bases remaining between them. This CDR3 has 14 residues.

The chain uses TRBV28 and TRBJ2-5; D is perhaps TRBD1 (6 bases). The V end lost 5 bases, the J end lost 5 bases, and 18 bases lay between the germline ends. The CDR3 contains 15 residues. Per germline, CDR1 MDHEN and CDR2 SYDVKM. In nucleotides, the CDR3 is TGTGCCAGCAGTCCCCTGGGGCAGGGGCTCGAGACCCAGTACTTC. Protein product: CASSPLGQGLETQYF.

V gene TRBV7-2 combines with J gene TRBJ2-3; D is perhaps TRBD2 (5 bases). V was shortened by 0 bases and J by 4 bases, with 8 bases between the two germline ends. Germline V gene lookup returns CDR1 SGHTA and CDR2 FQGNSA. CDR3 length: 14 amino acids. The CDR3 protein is CASSLAGVSDTQYF. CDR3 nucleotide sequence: TGTGCCAGCAGCTTAGCGGGAGTATCAGATACGCAGTATTTT.

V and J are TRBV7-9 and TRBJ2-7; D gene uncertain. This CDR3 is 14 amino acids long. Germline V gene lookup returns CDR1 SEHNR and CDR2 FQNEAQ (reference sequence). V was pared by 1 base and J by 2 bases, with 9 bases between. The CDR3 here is CASSLVLQPYEQYF. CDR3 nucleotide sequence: TGTGCCAGCAGCTTAGTTTTACAGCCCTACGAGCAGTACTTC.

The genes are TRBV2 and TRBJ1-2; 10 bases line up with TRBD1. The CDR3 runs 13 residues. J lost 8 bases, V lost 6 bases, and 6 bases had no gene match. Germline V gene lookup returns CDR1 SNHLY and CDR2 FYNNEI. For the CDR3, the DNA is TGTGCCAGCAGCGGGACAGGGGAGTGGGGCTACACCTTC. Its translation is CASSGTGEWGYTF. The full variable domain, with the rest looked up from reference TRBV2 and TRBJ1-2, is EPEVTQTPSHQVTQMGQEVILRCVPISNHLYFYWYRQILGQKVEFLVSFYNNEISEKSEIFDDQFSVERPDGSNFTLKIRSTKLEDSAMYFCASSGTGEWGYTFGSGTRLTVV.

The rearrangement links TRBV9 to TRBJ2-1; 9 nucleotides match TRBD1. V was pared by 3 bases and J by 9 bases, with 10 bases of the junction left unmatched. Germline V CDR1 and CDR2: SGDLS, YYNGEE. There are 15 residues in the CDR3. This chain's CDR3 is CASSEQGAPNGEQFF. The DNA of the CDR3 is TGTGCCAGCAGCGAACAGGGGGCCCCTAATGGTGAGCAGTTCTTC. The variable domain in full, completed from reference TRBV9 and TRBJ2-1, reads DSGVTQTPKHLITATGQRVTLRCSPRSGDLSVYWYQQSLDQGLQFLIQYYNGEERAKGNILERFSAQQFPDLHSELNLSSLELGDSALYFCASSEQGAPNGEQFFGPGTRLTVL.

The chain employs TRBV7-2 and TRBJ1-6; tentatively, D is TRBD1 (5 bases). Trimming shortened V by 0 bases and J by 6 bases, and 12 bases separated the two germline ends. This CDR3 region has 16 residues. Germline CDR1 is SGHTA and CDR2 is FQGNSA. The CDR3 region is CASSLAGGRGNSPLHF. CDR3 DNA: TGTGCCAGCAGCTTAGCGGGGGGGAGGGGTAATTCACCCCTCCACTTT.

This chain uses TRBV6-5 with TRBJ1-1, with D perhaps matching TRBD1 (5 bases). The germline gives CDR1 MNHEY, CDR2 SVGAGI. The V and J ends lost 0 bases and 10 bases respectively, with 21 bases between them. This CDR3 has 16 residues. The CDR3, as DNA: TGTGCCAGCAGTTACTCATCGGGGGGATCCGGCCTGCGAGCTTTCTTT. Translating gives CASSYSSGGSGLRAFF.

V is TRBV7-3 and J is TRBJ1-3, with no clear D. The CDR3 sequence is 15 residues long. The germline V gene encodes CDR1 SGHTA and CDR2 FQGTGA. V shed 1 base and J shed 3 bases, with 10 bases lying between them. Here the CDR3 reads CASSLSVGIGNTIYF. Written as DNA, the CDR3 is TGTGCCAGCAGCTTAAGTGTCGGAATTGGAAACACCATATATTTT.

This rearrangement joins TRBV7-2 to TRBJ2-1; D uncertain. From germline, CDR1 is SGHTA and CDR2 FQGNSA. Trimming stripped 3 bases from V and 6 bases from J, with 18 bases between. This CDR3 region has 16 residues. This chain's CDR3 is CASSFLPGQRTNEQFF. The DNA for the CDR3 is TGTGCCAGCAGCTTCTTGCCGGGCCAACGGACCAATGAGCAGTTCTTC.

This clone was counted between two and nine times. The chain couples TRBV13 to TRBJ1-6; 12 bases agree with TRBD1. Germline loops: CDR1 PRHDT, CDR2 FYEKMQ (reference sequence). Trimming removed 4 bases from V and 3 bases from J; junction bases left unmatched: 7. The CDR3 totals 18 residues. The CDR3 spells CASSSGTGGMGYNSPLHF. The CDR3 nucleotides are TGTGCCAGCAGCTCCGGGACAGGGGGCATGGGCTATAATTCACCCCTCCACTTT. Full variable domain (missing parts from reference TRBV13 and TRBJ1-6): AAGVIQSPRHLIKEKRETATLKCYPIPRHDTVYWYQQGPGQDPQFLISFYEKMQSDKGSIPDRFSAQQFSDYHSELNMSSLELGDSALYFCASSSGTGGMGYNSPLHFGNGTRLTVT.

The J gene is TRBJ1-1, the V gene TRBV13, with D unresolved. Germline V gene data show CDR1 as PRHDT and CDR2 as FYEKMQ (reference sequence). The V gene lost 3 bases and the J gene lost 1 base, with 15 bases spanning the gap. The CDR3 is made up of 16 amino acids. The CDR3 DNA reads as TGTGCCAGCAGCTTTCTCCCGGAAAGGAAGAACACTGAAGCTTTCTTT. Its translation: CASSFLPERKNTEAFF.

Here the CDR3 DNA reads TGTGCCAGCAGCTTTATGGCAGTAAGCACAGATACGCAGTATTTT. Encoded protein: CASSFMAVSTDTQYF. The V gene is TRBV7-8, the J gene TRBJ2-3; D remains ambiguous. V shed 3 bases and J shed 0 bases, with 10 bases lying between them. This CDR3 has 15 residues. Germline values: CDR1 SGHVS, CDR2 FQNEAQ. Full variable domain (outside the CDR3, taken from reference TRBV7-8 and TRBJ2-3): GAGVSQSPRYKVAKRGQDVALRCDPISGHVSLFWYQQALGQGPEFLTYFQNEAQLDKSGLPSDRFFAERPEGSVSTLKIQRTQQEDSAVYLCASSFMAVSTDTQYFGPGTRLTVL.

CDR3 in DNA: TGTGCCTGGAGCAAGAGGGGGGGAGATCAGCCCCAGCATTTT. It is translated as CAWSKRGGDQPQHF. The V gene is TRBV30, the J gene TRBJ1-5; D perhaps matches TRBD1 (6 bases). Deletions cut 3 bases from V and 5 bases from J, with 14 bases between. This CDR3 has 14 residues. CDR1 GTSNPN and CDR2 SVGIG come from the germline V gene (reference sequence).

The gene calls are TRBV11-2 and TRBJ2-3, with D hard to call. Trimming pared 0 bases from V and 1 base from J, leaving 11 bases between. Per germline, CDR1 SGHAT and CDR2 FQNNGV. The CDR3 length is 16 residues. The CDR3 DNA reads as TGTGCCAGCAGCTTAGATTTCCAGCCAGGCACAGATACGCAGTATTTT. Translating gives CASSLDFQPGTDTQYF.

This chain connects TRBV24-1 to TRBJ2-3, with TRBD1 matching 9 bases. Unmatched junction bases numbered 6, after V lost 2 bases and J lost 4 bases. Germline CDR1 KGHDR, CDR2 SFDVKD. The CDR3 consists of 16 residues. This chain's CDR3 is CATSDSPGQGADTQYF. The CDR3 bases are TGTGCCACCAGTGATTCCCCGGGACAGGGTGCAGATACGCAGTATTTT.

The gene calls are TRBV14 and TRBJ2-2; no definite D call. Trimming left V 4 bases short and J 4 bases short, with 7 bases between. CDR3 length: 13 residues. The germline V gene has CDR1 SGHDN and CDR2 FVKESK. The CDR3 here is CASSPVRTGELFF. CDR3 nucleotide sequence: TGTGCCAGCAGCCCAGTGCGCACCGGGGAGCTGTTTTTT.

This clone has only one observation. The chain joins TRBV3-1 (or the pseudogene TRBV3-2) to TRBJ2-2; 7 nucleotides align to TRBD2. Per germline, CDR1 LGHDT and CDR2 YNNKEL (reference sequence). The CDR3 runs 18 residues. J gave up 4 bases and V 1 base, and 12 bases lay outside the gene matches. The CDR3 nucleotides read TGTGCCAGCAGCCAAGCTCCCGGACTAGGGGTACCCACCGGGGAGCTGTTTTTT. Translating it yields CASSQAPGLGVPTGELFF.

CDR3 region: CASRPQGLYTEAFF. The CDR3 DNA reads TGTGCCAGCAGGCCGCAGGGGCTATACACTGAAGCTTTCTTT. The chain is built from TRBV7-2 and TRBJ1-1, with D perhaps TRBD1 (6 bases). This CDR3 region has 14 residues. Trimming took 6 bases from V and 3 from J, leaving 14 bases between them. In germline, CDR1 is SGHTA, CDR2 FQGNSA.

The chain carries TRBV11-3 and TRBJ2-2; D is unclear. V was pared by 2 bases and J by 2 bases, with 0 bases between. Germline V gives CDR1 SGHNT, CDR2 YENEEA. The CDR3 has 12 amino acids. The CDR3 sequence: CASSLNTGELFF. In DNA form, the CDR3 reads TGTGCCAGCAGCTTAAACACCGGGGAGCTGTTTTTT.

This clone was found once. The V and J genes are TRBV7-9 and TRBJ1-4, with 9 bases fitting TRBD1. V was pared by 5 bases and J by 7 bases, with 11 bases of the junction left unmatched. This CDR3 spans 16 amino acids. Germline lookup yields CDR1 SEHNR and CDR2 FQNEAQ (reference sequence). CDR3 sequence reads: CASSPPGQGYGEKLFF. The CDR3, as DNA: TGTGCCAGCAGCCCGCCGGGACAGGGTTATGGTGAAAAACTGTTTTTT.

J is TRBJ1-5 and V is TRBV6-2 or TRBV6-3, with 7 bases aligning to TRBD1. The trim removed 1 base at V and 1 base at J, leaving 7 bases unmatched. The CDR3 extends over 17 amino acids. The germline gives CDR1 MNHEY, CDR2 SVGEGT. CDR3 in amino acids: CASSYLRDSLSNQPQHF. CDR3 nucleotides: TGTGCCAGCAGTTACTTACGGGACAGTCTAAGCAATCAGCCCCAGCATTTT.

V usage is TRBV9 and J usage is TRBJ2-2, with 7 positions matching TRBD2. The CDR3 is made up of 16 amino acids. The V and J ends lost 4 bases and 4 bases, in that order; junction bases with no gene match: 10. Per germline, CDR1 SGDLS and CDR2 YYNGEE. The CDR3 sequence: CASSPLGGRGTGELFF. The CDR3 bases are TGTGCCAGCAGCCCCCTAGGAGGGAGGGGCACCGGGGAGCTGTTTTTT.

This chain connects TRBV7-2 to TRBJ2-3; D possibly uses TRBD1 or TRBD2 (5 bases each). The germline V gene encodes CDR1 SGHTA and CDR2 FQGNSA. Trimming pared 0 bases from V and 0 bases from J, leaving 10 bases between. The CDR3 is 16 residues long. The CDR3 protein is CASSLAGTASTDTQYF. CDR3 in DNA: TGTGCCAGCAGCTTAGCTGGGACGGCTAGCACAGATACGCAGTATTTT.

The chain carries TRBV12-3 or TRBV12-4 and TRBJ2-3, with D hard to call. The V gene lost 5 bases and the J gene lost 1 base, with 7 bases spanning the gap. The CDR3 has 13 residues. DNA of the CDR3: TGTGCCAGCAGTCCCCAGGGCACAGATACGCAGTATTTT. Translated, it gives CASSPQGTDTQYF.

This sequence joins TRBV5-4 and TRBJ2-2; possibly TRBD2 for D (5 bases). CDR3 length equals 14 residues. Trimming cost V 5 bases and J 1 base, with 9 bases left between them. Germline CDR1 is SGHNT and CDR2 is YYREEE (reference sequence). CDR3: CASSIAGNTGELFF. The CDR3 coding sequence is TGTGCCAGCAGTATCGCGGGGAACACCGGGGAGCTGTTTTTT.

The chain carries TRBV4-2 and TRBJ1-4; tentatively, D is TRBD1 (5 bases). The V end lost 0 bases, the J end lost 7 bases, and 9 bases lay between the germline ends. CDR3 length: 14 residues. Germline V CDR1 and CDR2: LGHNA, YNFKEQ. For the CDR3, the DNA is TGTGCCAGCAGCCAAGATGGCGGGACTGAAAAACTGTTTTTT. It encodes CASSQDGGTEKLFF.